This section outlines one TCR beta chain sequence together with its context. Its antigen is undetermined. This sample is part of a study of a mutant IDH1 vaccine in newly diagnosed glioma. Overall study: Among treated patients, around 62% were male and around 40% female, and mean age was approximately 40 years. The study, taken as a whole, reports: Vaccination elicited immune responses in 90% to 95% of patients.

Data came from immunoSEQ multiplex PCR; TCRdb stores just in-frame clones and leaves some out. This repertoire shows tens of thousands of clones, 80% to 85% found once; its top ten account for approximately 4.7%. CDR1 is MNHEY, CDR2 SVGAGI, per germline. Trimming left V 0 bases short and J 6 bases short, with 13 bases between. The CDR3 contains 15 residues. Indicated time point: week 35, safety follow-up. Every single dose of the vaccine, 300 ug of mutant IDH1 20-mer peptide, came with topical imiquimod. The source is a woman in her thirties or forties with glioma. Some clones in this sample may be carry-over from other donors' samples. The specimen was PBMCs, collected from a glioma patient whose treatment included an IDH1 peptide vaccine. This sequence joins TRBV6-5 and TRBJ2-3, with D perhaps given as TRBD1 or TRBD2 (5 bases each). The CDR3 DNA sequence: TGTGCCAGCAGTTACTCTTCGGGGACGCCCGATACGCAGTATTTT. This translates into CASSYSSGTPDTQYF.